Listed here are 16 T cell receptor beta chains from one sample, sequenced in a study of cytomegalovirus exposure and HLA in healthy donors. This PCR relied on a set of 60 Vbeta primers and 13 Jbeta primers. Method: immunoSEQ multiplex PCR; TCRdb's copy keeps in-frame clones and lacks some. There are about 170,000 clones in the sample; approximately 78% occur only once, and roughly 2.3% lies in the top ten. Sequences were obtained from PBMCs. These receptor sequences come from a male donor in good health and CMV-seronegative.

The chain is built from TRBV4-3 and TRBJ2-3, with TRBD2 matching 8 bases. Germline V gene sequence: CDR1 LGHNA, CDR2 YSLEER. The length of the CDR3 is 16 residues. V lost 4 bases and J lost 3; bases outside the gene matches: 9. The CDR3 region has the DNA TGCGCCAGCAGCCCTGGACAAGCGGGGGAAACAGATACGCAGTATTTT. Encoded protein: CASSPGQAGETDTQYF.

V usage is TRBV27 and J usage is TRBJ2-7, with 9 bases matching TRBD1. Trimming took 3 bases from V and 6 from J; bases not matched to a gene: 9. The CDR3 sequence is 15 residues long. The germline CDR1 and CDR2 sequences are MNHEY and SMNVEV (reference sequence). CDR3 residues: CASSFLGQGLGEQYF. The CDR3 coding sequence is TGTGCCAGCAGTTTCCTGGGACAGGGCTTGGGCGAGCAGTACTTC.

The chain couples TRBV10-3 to TRBJ2-7, with 8 positions matching TRBD1. The germline V gene encodes CDR1 ENHRY and CDR2 SYGVKD. This CDR3 region has 18 residues. After removal of 1 base from V and 2 bases from J, the junction contained 13 bases not matched to a gene. The CDR3: CAISELGQARTPPYEQYF. CDR3 sequence (DNA): TGTGCCATCAGTGAGTTGGGACAGGCTCGAACTCCCCCCTACGAGCAGTACTTC.

V is TRBV28 and J is TRBJ2-4; 9 bases match TRBD2. The CDR3 has 14 residues. The J segment lost 8 bases and the V segment lost 3 bases, leaving 5 bases of the junction unmatched. Germline CDR1 and CDR2: MDHEN and SYDVKM. CDR3 in amino acids: CASSLAGGRHIQYF. CDR3 in DNA: TGTGCCAGCAGTTTGGCGGGGGGGCGACACATTCAGTACTTC.

Notes on this clone: At one end, the junction sequence differs from germline, possibly due to a read error. The chain has TRBV19 and TRBJ2-7; 10 bases line up with TRBD1. Germline V gene data show CDR1 as LNHDA and CDR2 as SQIVND (reference sequence). This CDR3 contains 15 residues. CDR3 region: CASSPGQGTSHEQYF. CDR3 DNA sequence: TGTGCCAGTTCACCGGGACAGGGGACCTCCCACGAGCAGTACTTC.

The V gene is TRBV5-6, the J gene TRBJ1-1; D gene ambiguous. Trimming removed 0 bases from V and 4 bases from J, with 13 bases in between. The CDR3 has 15 residues. Germline assignment: CDR1 SGHDT and CDR2 YYEEEE. The DNA of the CDR3 is TGTGCCAGCAGCTTGGTAGGCCTGGCGGGCACTGAAGCTTTCTTT. Protein product: CASSLVGLAGTEAFF.

The chain joins TRBV19 to TRBJ1-1; TRBD1 matches 8 bases. CDR1 is LNHDA and CDR2 is SQIVND in the germline V gene (reference sequence). The CDR3 is made up of 15 amino acids. The V gene end was trimmed by 3 bases and the J gene end by 1 base; junction bases not matched to a gene: 4. In DNA form, the CDR3 reads TGTGCCAGTAGTATTACCAGGGGGCGGAACACTGAAGCTTTCTTT. Translation gives CASSITRGRNTEAFF.

The rearrangement links TRBV4-1 to TRBJ2-5, with D perhaps TRBD2 (5 bases). V was cut by 1 base and J by 4 bases, with 10 bases left in between. The CDR3 covers 14 residues. Germline values: CDR1 MGHRA, CDR2 YSYEKL. DNA for the CDR3: TGCGCCAGCAGCCAAGTCTCCCGGGGAGAGACCCAGTACTTC. Amino acids: CASSQVSRGETQYF.

The chain uses TRBV6-1 and TRBJ2-7, with 12 bases fitting TRBD2. After removal of 4 bases from V and 4 bases from J, the junction contained 8 bases not matched to a gene. Per germline, CDR1 MNHNS and CDR2 SASEGT. The CDR3 is 16 amino acids. CDR3 protein: CASSAATSGGLYEQYF. The CDR3 nucleotides read TGTGCCAGCAGTGCCGCGACTAGCGGGGGTCTTTACGAGCAGTACTTC.

This clone was counted once. V gene TRBV19 combines with J gene TRBJ2-1, with TRBD1 matching 7 bases. Losses at the gene ends were 4 bases for V and 6 bases for J; bases not matched to a gene: 12. This CDR3 is built from 16 residues. Germline CDR1 LNHDA, CDR2 SQIVND (reference sequence). The CDR3 loop is CASSTTGFDYGNEQFF. The CDR3 coding sequence is TGTGCCAGTAGTACGACAGGGTTCGATTATGGCAATGAGCAGTTCTTC.

In the case of this clone: Mismatch with germline at one junction end may stem from a read error. The genes are TRBV7-9 and TRBJ1-2; TRBD1 matches at 9 bases. The germline CDR1 and CDR2 sequences are SEHNR and FQNEAQ (reference sequence). The CDR3 is 16 residues long. Written as DNA, the CDR3 is TGTTCCAGCAGCGCCTTTTCGGACAGGGGATCCTATGGCTACACCTTC. Residues: CSSSAFSDRGSYGYTF.

The CDR3 protein is CASSLLAGGTDTQYF. The CDR3 nucleotides read TGTGCCAGCAGCTTGCTAGCGGGGGGCACAGATACGCAGTATTTT. The J gene is TRBJ2-3, the V gene TRBV7-3; 10 bases match TRBD2. This CDR3 contains 15 residues. Germline V CDR1 and CDR2: SGHTA, FQGTGA. J lost 1 base, V lost 3 bases, and 1 base had no gene match.

V is TRBV5-4 and J is TRBJ2-1, with TRBD2 matching 8 bases. Losses at the gene ends were 4 bases for V and 4 bases for J; bases not matched to a gene: 7. This CDR3 region has 15 residues. Germline lookup yields CDR1 SGHNT and CDR2 YYREEE (reference sequence). Written as DNA, the CDR3 is TGTGCCAGCAGCCGTAGCGGGGAGCAATACAATGAGCAGTTCTTC. Amino acid sequence: CASSRSGEQYNEQFF.

V gene TRBV4-2 combines with J gene TRBJ2-7, with 7 bases fitting TRBD2. From germline, CDR1 is LGHNA and CDR2 YNFKEQ. The CDR3 extends over 14 amino acids. V was clipped by 3 bases and J by 1 base; unmatched bases: 3. The CDR3 coding sequence is TGTGCCAGCAGCCACGGACTAGATTCCTACGAGCAGTACTTC. It translates to CASSHGLDSYEQYF.

The CDR3 sequence: CASSQDGEGAEAFF. In DNA, the CDR3 is TGCGCCAGCAGCCAAGACGGGGAGGGTGCTGAAGCTTTCTTT. J is TRBJ1-1 and V is TRBV4-3; D remains unclear. The CDR3 contains 14 residues. Trimming shortened V by 0 bases and J by 6 bases, and 11 bases separated the two germline ends. Germline loops: CDR1 LGHNA, CDR2 YSLEER.

This rearrangement joins TRBV7-9 to TRBJ1-2; no firm D call. CDR3 length: 12 residues. Germline V gene sequence: CDR1 SEHNR, CDR2 FQNEAQ (reference sequence). V was cut by 4 bases and J by 8 bases, with 11 bases left in between. CDR3 amino acids: CASSSGIEGYTF. The CDR3 DNA follows: TGTGCCAGCAGCTCTGGCATTGAAGGCTACACCTTC. Full variable domain (outside the CDR3, taken from reference TRBV7-9 and TRBJ1-2): DTGVSQNPRHKITKRGQNVTFRCDPISEHNRLYWYRQTLGQGPEFLTYFQNEAQLEKSRLLSDRFSAERPKGSFSTLEIQRTEQGDSAMYLCASSSGIEGYTFGSGTRLTVV.